The text below deals with one T cell receptor (beta chain). What it binds is not known. These data originate in a study of shared clonotypes between healthy human individuals. General study results and limits: Sampling covered nothing but blood. Tissue TCR repertoires likely differ from those found in blood.

TCRdb's copy holds only in-frame clones and misses some; the assay was immunoSEQ multiplex PCR. Of around 700,000 clones detected, around 73% appear once; the ten largest clones hold around 1.8%. CDR3 size: 14 residues. V was shortened by 2 bases and J by 0 bases, with 6 bases between the two germline ends. Germline assignment: CDR1 SGHKS and CDR2 YYEKEE (reference sequence). The receptor's source is a woman in her twenties or thirties in good health. This rearrangement joins TRBV5-5 to TRBJ1-5; D is uncertain. The sample taken for sequencing was memory CD4+ T cells sorted from blood. Regarding subset: CD45RA-negative fraction. This CDR3 reads CASSFSYSNQPQHF. As DNA, the CDR3 is TGTGCCAGCAGCTTTAGTTATAGCAATCAGCCCCAGCATTTT.